This entry is about one TCR beta chain. This sample stems from a study of blood T cell repertoires in COVID-19. Study-wide context: Acute-phase and convalescent COVID-19 samples originated in the United States, Italy and Spain. In each case, the material was cDNA or gDNA derived from T cells, B-cell-depleted T cells, or PBMCs.

In the authors' methods: From reference gene primer amplification, estimates of nucleated cell counts were derived. Sequencing was performed with immunoSEQ multiplex PCR; in TCRdb, only in-frame clones are kept and a portion is missing. D and trimming come from the DNA, and the V and J calls and clone size come from that table. The data show about 98,000 clones, 82% seen once. This sequence originates from a man of 80 years or more with acute or convalescent COVID-19. The sample was peripheral blood.

CDR3 sequence reads: CASSPSETGKNTEAFF. In DNA, the CDR3 is TGCGCCAGCAGCCCGTCCGAGACAGGGAAGAACACTGAAGCTTTCTTT. The V call is TRBV4-3, the J call TRBJ1-1; the match to TRBD1 covers 7 bases. The V and J ends lost 4 bases and 1 base, in that order; junction bases with no gene match: 9. CDR1 is LGHNA, CDR2 YSLEER, per germline. This CDR3 is 16 amino acids long.